This T cell receptor (beta chain) was identified in a study of T cells after yellow fever vaccination. Turning to the study itself: Fractions of limited cellularity were prepared by means of SMART-Seq v4 Ultra Low Input. Overall study results and limits: Shared CD4/CD8 clonotypes were a small share, likely from convergent recombination. Reappearance after the booster was seen for most primary-vaccination clones, at 96% CD4 and roughly 90% CD8. In FACS-sorted repertoires, abundant clonotypes from the bulk population could appear as contaminants.

For this clonotype: Its antigen remains unknown. Mismatch with germline at one junction end may stem from a read error.

Using its own MiXCR run on the 5' RACE reads, TCRdb lists one record per CDR3 protein. The sample has under 400,000 distinct CDR3 sequences; around a tenth are singletons. The CDR3 covers 13 residues. Germline assignment: CDR1 KGHSH and CDR2 LQKENI. The origin of this receptor is a man between 18 and 29 years old who received the YFV17D yellow fever vaccine. The chain is built from TRBV18 and TRBJ2-3; 7 nucleotides match TRBD2. The source material was PBMCs, sampled on the day of the first yellow fever vaccination. CDR3 nucleotide sequence: TGTGCCAGCTCACCACCGGGTGGGCGCGGGGGAAATTTT. This gives the protein CASSPPGGRGGNF.